These 3 T cell receptor beta chains were all obtained from the same sample, sequenced in a study of pediatric ulcerative colitis. Repertoires were generated with immunoSEQ multiplex PCR, while TCRdb's copy carries only in-frame clones and drops some. The sample lists 64,000 or so clones, 77% occurring once. Material for sequencing was blood. Source of these receptors: a boy between 10 and 17 years old with moderate ulcerative colitis.

The V and J genes are TRBV29-1 and TRBJ2-3; D gene unclear. The CDR3 extends over 11 amino acids. The V gene's germline CDR1 is SQVTM and CDR2 ANQGSEA. Trimming shortened V by 7 bases and J by 4 bases, and 9 bases separated the two germline ends. Here the CDR3 reads CSAYWADTQYF. The CDR3 DNA is TGCAGCGCCTACTGGGCAGATACGCAGTATTTT.

V and J are TRBV18 and TRBJ1-2; D gene uncertain. Trimming cost V 3 bases and J 0 bases, with 11 bases left between them. The CDR3 length is 15 residues. Per germline, CDR1 KGHSH and CDR2 LQKENI. The CDR3 bases are TGTGCCAGCTCACCGGAATCCCCCGCTAACTATGGCTACACCTTC. Translated, it gives CASSPESPANYGYTF. The entire variable domain, with the rest obtained from reference TRBV18 and TRBJ1-2, is as follows: NAGVMQNPRHLVRRRGQEARLRCSPMKGHSHVYWYRQLPEEGLKFMVYLQKENIIDESGMPKERFSAEFPKEGPSILRIQQVVRGDSAAYFCASSPESPANYGYTFGSGTRLTVV.

The CDR3 region is CASSLFQITYEQYF. CDR3 nucleotide sequence: TGTGCCAGCAGCTTATTCCAGATTACCTACGAGCAGTACTTC. The chain has TRBV11-2 and TRBJ2-7; D not resolved. Between the trimmed V and J ends, which lost 2 bases and 2 bases, there was a span of 10 bases. Germline CDR1 SGHAT, CDR2 FQNNGV. The CDR3 is 14 amino acids.